The next 4 T cell receptor beta chains were all read from a single sample in a study of blood T cell repertoires in COVID-19. Clones were sequenced by immunoSEQ multiplex PCR, and TCRdb holds only the in-frame ones, with some missing. Of under 200,000 clones listed, approximately 80% are singletons. What was sequenced was peripheral blood. The source of these receptors is a woman aged 55-70 years with acute or convalescent COVID-19.

J is TRBJ1-2 and V is TRBV6-5, with a tentative D call TRBD1 (6 bases). Trimming took off 6 bases at V and 4 bases at J, with 15 bases between the two ends. This CDR3 region has 14 residues. Germline V CDR1 and CDR2: MNHEY, SVGAGI. This CDR3 is CASSYGQTVYGYTF. The CDR3 nucleotides are TGTGCCAGCAGCTACGGACAGACAGTCTATGGCTACACCTTC.

The sample holds one count of this clone. The chain has TRBV20-1 and TRBJ1-2; the D is unclear. This CDR3 comprises 13 residues. Germline V lookup: CDR1 DFQATT, CDR2 SNEGSKA (reference sequence). Trimming removed 3 bases from V and 2 bases from J, with 10 bases in between. The CDR3 DNA reads TGCAGTGCTAGTGGGCAGGTGAACTATGGCTACACCTTC. Translating gives CSASGQVNYGYTF.

The V gene is TRBV15, the J gene TRBJ2-1; D perhaps matches TRBD2 (5 bases). Germline-derived CDR1 and CDR2 are LNHNV and YYDKDF (reference sequence). The CDR3 covers 15 residues. V lost 5 bases, J lost 0 bases, and 11 bases lay in between. The CDR3 DNA sequence: TGTGCCACCAGCCAGCGGTCGGGCTCCTACAATGAGCAGTTCTTC. Protein: CATSQRSGSYNEQFF.

The gene calls are TRBV19 and TRBJ2-7; tentative D call: TRBD1 (5 bases). Trimming pared 2 bases from V and 0 bases from J, leaving 8 bases between. Germline V gene data show CDR1 as LNHDA and CDR2 as SQIVND (reference sequence). This CDR3 is 14 amino acids long. This CDR3 is CASSIQGFSYEQYF. CDR3 coding DNA: TGTGCCAGTAGTATACAGGGATTCTCCTACGAGCAGTACTTC. The entire variable domain, with the rest obtained from reference TRBV19 and TRBJ2-7, is as follows: DGGITQSPKYLFRKEGQNVTLSCEQNLNHDAMYWYRQDPGQGLRLIYYSQIVNDFQKGDIAEGYSVSREKKESFPLTVTSAQKNPTAFYLCASSIQGFSYEQYFGPGTRLTVT.